This TCR beta chain was profiled in a study of long-term antiretroviral therapy in people with HIV (dated by TCRdb to between 2022 and 2023). Some background on the complete study: The earliest samples were collected about a decade before the 2015 WHO recommendation for immediate ART, when ART was typically delayed until CD4 counts fell. About 35% of the 30 participants with HIV were female. A retrospective serial study tested whether changes in peripheral blood TRB repertoire composition and diversity were associated with ART initiation and durable HIV suppression. A total of 192 cryopreserved PBMC samples were contributed to the cohort by 30 adults with confirmed HIV infection, with samples collected serially over a mean of about 6 years (range 1-12). No cross-contamination during QIAcube processing was shown when test extractions of a monoclonal T-cell line were performed alongside over 25 polyclonal samples.

What the work shows at the level of the full study, not this receptor alone: The samples were dated from about 2004 to 2017, and the ART regimens that were used may be less effective than current ART regimens. Narrower CDR3 length ranges were observed in HIV repertoires than in controls, and an antigen-experienced repertoire with only a slight naive shift after ART was suggested by the network structure. ART initiation was associated with a significant increase in TRB diversity, but diversity stayed significantly below transplant donor controls even after long-term ART. Expanded TRB clones identified before ART initiation dominated the repertoire at all time points, although this dominance fluctuated and declined in many PLHIV after ART. Because pre-ART samples had limited cell numbers, profiling was done on unsorted PBMC rather than on sorted CD4+ and CD8+ T cells. Inferences about post-ART repertoire changes are limited because no data were available on ART adherence, viral resistance or therapy changes. Limited PBMC availability meant only the TCR beta chain was sequenced, without alpha chain pairing.

Inclusion was restricted to participants for whom at least one PBMC sample before ART initiation and at least two post-ART samples were available. All participants with HIV were treated in the United States of America. Cryopreserved samples of 1-10 million PBMC were thawed and washed before DNA extraction. At the time of the earliest PBMC sample, participants with HIV were aged between roughly 23 and 60 years. Each participant contributed PBMC samples from 1-4 timepoints before ART initiation and 2-8 timepoints after ART initiation, with a median of 7 samples. For every participant, serial HIV viral load, CD4+ T-cell count, ART history and demographic data were obtained. Genomic DNA was extracted from unsorted PBMC with a Qiagen kit on a QIAcube, processed in batches of 12 samples. Sequencing of the TRB variable region was done with the immunoSEQ hsTCRB v3.0 assay at survey level resolution. TRB sequencing targeted a depth of about 40,000-50,000 T-cell genomes per sample. An Illumina MiSeq with a v3 150-cycle kit was used to sequence the pooled TRB libraries. In the original analysis: Repertoire analysis ran in R within a reproducible Nextflow workflow covering QC, data transformation and analysis. LymphoSeq2, an R package for AIRR-Seq data exploration, was used to implement custom analyses. Four samples yielding fewer than 5000 total TRB sequences were excluded, leaving 150 to 200 analyzed HIV repertoires. Among the 180 to 200 retained HIV repertoires, some 60 were collected before ART initiation and 129 after ART initiation. Repertoires were downsampled to 5000 TRB nucleotide sequences, and summary statistics were averaged over 100 downsampling iterations. The analysis kept only TRB sequences whose CDR3 regions were at least seven amino acids long. Diversity was measured with a Shannon entropy-derived clonality score and the Gini coefficient. In the repertoire networks, any two of the top 5000 CDR3 amino acid sequences were connected whenever the two sequences differed by an edit distance of one. GLIPH2 predicted antigen specificity groups and MHC restriction for TRB CDR3 amino acid sequences. Known CMV, EBV, HIV or tissue antigen associations were flagged by matching CDR3 amino acid sequences against VDJdb and McPAS-TCR. Pre-ART, post-ART and control groups were compared with Wilcoxon signed-rank tests and Holm-Bonferroni correction. Here the immuneACCESS table is served through TCRdb, limited to in-frame sequences with V and J called. Missing clones are a known gap in these copies; in checked studies unresolved V genes cover under half, and the rest lacks a known reason. The V and J calls and clone size come from that table; D and trimming were worked out from the DNA. The sample table records 20,000 to 25,000 clones; about 88% of these occur just once. The ten largest account for around 6% of the sample.

Concerning this clone: This receptor's antigen is unknown. No much larger clone exists at a distance of one base, and base qualities are not known.

In the germline V gene, CDR1 corresponds to SGHAT and CDR2 to FQNNGV. The V end loses 7 bases and the J end loses 0 bases, and a stretch of 13 bases separates them. Taken from cysteine to phenylalanine, the CDR3 has 14 residues. Only the CDR3 part of the read is kept: 42 bases, read in frame from the first base. Sequenced here: unsorted PBMCs, sampled 0.6 years after starting antiretroviral therapy. The source of this sequence is a man in his sixties with HIV. The chain is made from TRBV11-2 and TRBJ2-7, and perhaps TRBD2 as D gene, on 5 matching bases. CDR3 protein: CASTSGRVSYEQYF. In nucleotides, the sequence is TGTGCCAGCACCAGCGGCCGAGTCTCCTACGAGCAGTACTTC.